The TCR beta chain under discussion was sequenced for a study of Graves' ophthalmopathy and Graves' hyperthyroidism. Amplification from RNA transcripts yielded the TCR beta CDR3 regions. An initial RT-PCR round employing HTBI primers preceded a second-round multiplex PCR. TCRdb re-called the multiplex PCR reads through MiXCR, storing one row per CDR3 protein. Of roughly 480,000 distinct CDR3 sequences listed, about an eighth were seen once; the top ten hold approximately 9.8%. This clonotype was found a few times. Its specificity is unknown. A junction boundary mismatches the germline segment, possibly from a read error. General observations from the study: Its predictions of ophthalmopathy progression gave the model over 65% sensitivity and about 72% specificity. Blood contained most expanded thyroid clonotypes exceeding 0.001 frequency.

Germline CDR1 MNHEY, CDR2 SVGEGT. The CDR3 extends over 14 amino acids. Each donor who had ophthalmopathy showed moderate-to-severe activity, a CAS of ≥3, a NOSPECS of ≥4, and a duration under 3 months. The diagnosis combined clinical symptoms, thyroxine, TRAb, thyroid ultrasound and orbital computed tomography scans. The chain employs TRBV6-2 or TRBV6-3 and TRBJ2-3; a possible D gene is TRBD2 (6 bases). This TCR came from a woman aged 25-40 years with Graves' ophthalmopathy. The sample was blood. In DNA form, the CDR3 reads TGTGCCAGCAACCCTCAGCGGGCGGCAGATGCGCAGTATTTT. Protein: CASNPQRAADAQYF.